A single sample is the source of the 32 T cell receptor beta chains below, sequenced in a study of CD8 T cells in ankylosing spondylitis. TCRdb re-analysed the 5' RACE reads in MiXCR, keeping a single row per CDR3 protein. The table has about 140,000 distinct CDR3 sequences, roughly 10% seen once. Sequencing used blood, either unsorted or a sorted T cell fraction (not recorded which). The origin of the receptors is a female donor with ankylosing spondylitis or in good health (not recorded which).

This clonotype came up many times. The chain uses TRBV20-1 and TRBJ1-4; 7 nucleotides line up with TRBD1. The CDR3 contains 13 residues. Unmatched junction bases numbered 6, after V lost 4 bases and J lost 7 bases. The germline CDR1 and CDR2 sequences are DFQATT and SNEGSKA (reference sequence). The CDR3 region has the DNA TGCAGTGCTACGACAGGGAGGGGTGAAAAACTGTTTTTT. Translating it yields CSATTGRGEKLFF.

This clonotype was detected many times. This chain joins TRBV5-6 and TRBJ2-7, with TRBD1 matching over 7 bases. The CDR3 has 13 amino acids. Germline V gene lookup returns CDR1 SGHDT and CDR2 YYEEEE. Trimming cost V 4 bases and J 5 bases; bases outside gene matches: 6. CDR3 nucleotides: TGTGCCAGCAGCACAGGGGTCTACGACGAGCAGTACTTC. Protein sequence: CASSTGVYDEQYF.

This clonotype was seen at least ten times. The V gene is TRBV20-1, the J gene TRBJ1-2; 9 positions agree with TRBD1. The V gene end was trimmed by 6 bases and the J gene end by 10 bases; junction bases not matched to a gene: 12. Germline loops: CDR1 DFQATT, CDR2 SNEGSKA (reference sequence). The CDR3 has 13 residues. This chain's CDR3 is CSAPTGTGLTYTF. The CDR3 DNA sequence: TGCAGTGCACCTACCGGGACAGGGTTAACCTACACCTTC.

This clonotype was observed at least ten times. The chain carries TRBV30 and TRBJ1-5; 7 bases line up with TRBD1. The CDR3 sequence is 13 residues long. From germline, CDR1 is GTSNPN and CDR2 SVGIG (reference sequence). Trimming cost V 2 bases and J 6 bases; bases outside gene matches: 4. The CDR3: CAWSRQGGQPQHF. For the CDR3, the DNA is TGTGCCTGGAGTCGCCAGGGGGGTCAGCCCCAGCATTTT.

This clonotype showed up many times. The chain carries TRBV25-1 and TRBJ2-3; perhaps TRBD2 as D (5 bases). The CDR3 covers 15 residues. V lost 1 base and J 5 bases, leaving 13 bases between the germline ends. Germline V gene data show CDR1 as MGHDK and CDR2 as SYGVNS. CDR3 in DNA: TGTGCCAGCAGTGAATCCGGGAAAGAAGGAGATACGCAGTATTTT. This sequence encodes CASSESGKEGDTQYF.

This clonotype has ten or more counts. This chain connects TRBV20-1 to TRBJ2-1; either TRBD1 or TRBD2 may supply D (5 bases each). The V gene's germline CDR1 is DFQATT and CDR2 SNEGSKA (reference sequence). V gave up 1 base and J gave up 9 bases, with 13 bases separating them. The CDR3 totals 13 residues. The chain's CDR3 is CSARVRDRGEQFF. The CDR3, as DNA: TGCAGTGCTAGAGTCCGGGATAGGGGTGAGCAGTTCTTC.

This clonotype was counted at least ten times. The CDR3 sequence is CASSGSGSTDTQYF. In DNA, the CDR3 is TGTGCCAGCAGCGGGAGCGGAAGCACAGATACGCAGTATTTT. The rearrangement joins TRBV9 to TRBJ2-3; the D gene is possibly TRBD2 (5 bases). Trimming pared 3 bases from V and 0 bases from J, leaving 8 bases between. CDR1 SGDLS and CDR2 YYNGEE come from the germline V gene. The CDR3 has 14 residues.

At least ten counts were recorded for this clonotype. The J gene is TRBJ2-1, the V gene TRBV20-1, with 7 bases matching TRBD2. The CDR3 length is 15 residues. J lost 7 bases, V lost 5 bases, and 14 bases had no gene match. The germline CDR1 and CDR2 sequences are DFQATT and SNEGSKA (reference sequence). CDR3 nucleotide sequence: TGCAGTGCTCCTCGGCTCGCGGGAGCGGGAAATGAGCAGTTCTTC. Its translation: CSAPRLAGAGNEQFF.

This clonotype was counted a few times. This chain joins TRBV7-9 and TRBJ2-6, with D possibly matching TRBD2 (6 bases). Trimming stripped 3 bases from V and 1 base from J, with 10 bases between. The CDR3 totals 16 residues. Germline V gene sequence: CDR1 SEHNR, CDR2 FQNEAQ (reference sequence). For the CDR3, the DNA is TGTGCCAGCAGCTTCCCAGCGGGTTCTGGGGCCAACGTCCTGACTTTC. Residues: CASSFPAGSGANVLTF.

This clonotype was counted many times. The gene calls are TRBV27 and TRBJ2-3; 8 nucleotides match TRBD2. CDR3 length equals 16 residues. V lost 4 bases, J lost 8 bases, and 14 bases stayed unmatched. In germline, CDR1 is MNHEY, CDR2 SMNVEV (reference sequence). The DNA of the CDR3 is TGTGCCAGCAGTTCCCCGGGACTAGAGGGGCACGGTACGCAGTATTTT. Its translation: CASSSPGLEGHGTQYF.

This clonotype was found many times. The chain has TRBV7-9 and TRBJ2-5, with 11 bases lining up with TRBD2. The CDR3 runs to 14 residues. The J segment lost 5 bases and the V segment lost 5 bases, leaving 4 bases of the junction unmatched. Germline lookup yields CDR1 SEHNR and CDR2 FQNEAQ (reference sequence). The CDR3, as DNA: TGTGCCAGCAGCCCTAGCGGGGGGCCGGAGACCCAGTACTTC. Translation gives CASSPSGGPETQYF.

The chain combines TRBV19 with TRBJ1-3; weak D call: TRBD1 (6 bases). CDR3 size: 14 residues. CDR1 and CDR2 (germline): LNHDA, SQIVND (reference sequence). Trimming took off 7 bases at V and 2 bases at J, with 12 bases between the two ends. The CDR3 here is CASNVWGPGNTIYF. The DNA of the CDR3 is TGTGCCAGTAATGTTTGGGGGCCTGGAAACACCATATATTTT.

In its sample, this clonotype was seen a few times. The V call is TRBV6-2 or TRBV6-3, the J call TRBJ2-1, with TRBD2 as a possible D gene (5 bases). The V gene lost 6 bases and the J gene lost 1 base, with 16 bases spanning the gap. Germline loops: CDR1 MNHEY, CDR2 SVGEGT. The length of the CDR3 is 16 residues. As DNA, the CDR3 is TGTGCCAGCAGAAACGACATGACGGGATCCTACAATGAGCAGTTCTTC. It yields the protein CASRNDMTGSYNEQFF.

This chain connects TRBV6-1 to TRBJ2-1; D is ambiguous. CDR1 is MNHNS, CDR2 SASEGT, per germline. CDR3 length: 13 residues. With 10 bases removed from V and 6 bases from J, the gap between germline ends came to 16 bases. CDR3 loop: CANRFTAINEQFF. The DNA of the CDR3 is TGTGCCAACAGATTTACCGCCATCAATGAGCAGTTCTTC.

This clonotype showed up many times. This chain connects TRBV20-1 to TRBJ2-1, with 10 bases identical to TRBD2. V dropped 1 base and J dropped 5; count of bases not matched to a gene: 2. In germline, CDR1 is DFQATT, CDR2 SNEGSKA (reference sequence). There are 14 residues in the CDR3. CDR3 sequence (DNA): TGCAGTGCTAGAGGTCTAGCGGGAGACAATGAGCAGTTCTTC. Translated: CSARGLAGDNEQFF.

This clonotype appeared a few times. The CDR3 DNA is TGTGCCAGCAGTGAAGGGACAGGGGGACGCTATGGCTACACCTTC. Residues: CASSEGTGGRYGYTF. The chain couples TRBV6-1 to TRBJ1-2, with TRBD1 matching 10 bases. The CDR3 covers 15 residues. V shed 1 base and J 4 bases; nucleotides not matched to a gene: 3. The germline CDR1 and CDR2 sequences are MNHNS and SASEGT.

The chain uses TRBV20-1 and TRBJ2-1; 11 nucleotides agree with TRBD1. The J segment lost 10 bases and the V segment lost 6 bases, leaving 5 bases of the junction unmatched. This CDR3 comprises 12 residues. Germline-derived CDR1 and CDR2 are DFQATT and SNEGSKA (reference sequence). CDR3 sequence (DNA): TGCAGTGCCCGGACAGGGGGCGTGGAGCAGTTCTTC. It translates to CSARTGGVEQFF.

At least ten counts were recorded for this clonotype. The chain couples TRBV3-1 to TRBJ2-2, with 9 bases lining up with TRBD1. The germline CDR1 and CDR2 sequences are LGHDT and YNNKEL (reference sequence). CDR3 size: 18 residues. Trimming cost V 5 bases and J 7 bases; bases outside gene matches: 17. The CDR3 coding sequence is TGTGCCAGCAGCACGTCCCGGGACAGGGTAGGCGCCGTCGGGGAGCTGTTTTTT. It is translated as CASSTSRDRVGAVGELFF. Variable domain in full (rest from reference TRBV3-1 and TRBJ2-2): DTAVSQTPKYLVTQMGNDKSIKCEQNLGHDTMYWYKQDSKKFLKIMFSYNNKELIINETVPNRFSPKSPDKAHLNLHINSLELGDSAVYFCASSTSRDRVGAVGELFFGEGSRLTVL.

The table lists this clonotype with many counts. V usage is TRBV5-1 and J usage is TRBJ2-7; D is perhaps TRBD2 (5 bases). The CDR3 is 13 amino acids. V gave up 4 bases and J gave up 5 bases, with 13 bases separating them. Germline loops: CDR1 SGHRS, CDR2 YFSETQ. The CDR3 coding sequence is TGCGCCAGCAGCCTCCTCGAGGGTAACGAGCAGTACTTC. Its translation: CASSLLEGNEQYF.

This clonotype was observed at least ten times. The V gene is TRBV3-1, the J gene TRBJ2-3; D gene uncertain. Trimming cost V 1 base and J 2 bases, with 4 bases left between them. The CDR3 totals 13 residues. CDR1 is LGHDT, CDR2 YNNKEL, per germline (reference sequence). The CDR3 DNA sequence: TGTGCCAGCAGCCAAGCCCTCACAGATACGCAGTATTTT. It yields the protein CASSQALTDTQYF.

The gene calls are TRBV29-1 and TRBJ1-2; perhaps TRBD1 as D (5 bases). Germline V CDR1 and CDR2: SQVTM, ANQGSEA. The CDR3 is 13 residues long. V was pared by 5 bases and J by 7 bases, with 17 bases between. The DNA of the CDR3 is TGCAGCGTTTCGGGACCCGAAACCTCTGGCTACACCTTC. Translating it yields CSVSGPETSGYTF. The entire variable domain, with the rest obtained from reference TRBV29-1 and TRBJ1-2, is as follows: SAVISQKPSRDICQRGTSLTIQCQVDSQVTMMFWYRQQPGQSLTLIATANQGSEATYESGFVIDKFPISRPNLTFSTLTVSNMSPEDSSIYLCSVSGPETSGYTFGSGTRLTVV.

A few counts support this clonotype. The rearrangement uses TRBV3-1 and TRBJ2-2; D gene uncertain. V was pared by 5 bases and J by 8 bases, with 12 bases between. CDR1 is LGHDT and CDR2 is YNNKEL in the germline V gene (reference sequence). This CDR3 region has 13 residues. The CDR3 here is CASSSNQAGELFF. The CDR3 nucleotides read TGTGCCAGCAGCTCAAATCAAGCGGGGGAGCTGTTTTTT.

Only a few counts were recorded for this clonotype. The chain carries TRBV12-3 or TRBV12-4 and TRBJ2-1; D is undetermined. V was trimmed by 4 bases and J by 8 bases, leaving 15 bases between them. This CDR3 spans 14 amino acids. The CDR3 sequence is CASSSLPGQHEQFF. The CDR3 DNA is TGTGCCAGCAGTTCCCTCCCGGGCCAACATGAGCAGTTCTTC.

This clonotype came up many times. The V and J genes are TRBV9 and TRBJ2-2; the D is unclear. The CDR3 has 12 amino acids. Trimming pared 2 bases from V and 7 bases from J, leaving 6 bases between. Germline CDR1 is SGDLS and CDR2 is YYNGEE. CDR3 sequence: CASSVLVGELFF. The CDR3 DNA sequence: TGTGCCAGCAGCGTGCTTGTCGGGGAGCTGTTTTTT.

This clonotype was counted at least ten times. This rearrangement joins TRBV30 to TRBJ1-1; 7 bases match TRBD1. The germline V gene has CDR1 GTSNPN and CDR2 SVGIG (reference sequence). The CDR3 spans 16 residues. J lost 5 bases, V lost 5 bases, and 17 bases had no gene match. CDR3 bases: TGTGCCTGGCGACAGGGTGGCTCAATGGGAGGTACTGAAGCTTTCTTT. Its translation is CAWRQGGSMGGTEAFF.

This clonotype has more than one count but fewer than ten. This chain links TRBV11-1 with TRBJ2-5, with 7 bases that match TRBD1. J lost 2 bases, V lost 6 bases, and 6 bases had no gene match. The CDR3 consists of 14 residues. Germline V CDR1 and CDR2: SGHAT, FQDESV (reference sequence). CDR3 amino acids: CASRAGTAQETQYF. The CDR3 DNA is TGTGCCAGCAGGGCCGGGACAGCGCAAGAGACCCAGTACTTC.

Many counts were recorded for this clonotype. The V gene is TRBV20-1, the J gene TRBJ2-1, with D unclear. V lost 2 bases and J 4 bases, leaving 3 bases between the germline ends. This CDR3 is built from 11 residues. In germline, CDR1 is DFQATT, CDR2 SNEGSKA (reference sequence). DNA for the CDR3: TGCAGTGCTAGAATATACAATGAGCAGTTCTTC. This codes for CSARIYNEQFF.

This clonotype has a count of ten or more. The chain is built from TRBV7-8 and TRBJ2-3; 7 nucleotides agree with TRBD2. Germline values: CDR1 SGHVS, CDR2 FQNEAQ. V shed 5 bases and J 2 bases; nucleotides not matched to a gene: 13. CDR3 size: 17 residues. CDR3 amino acids: CASSPPIRDYLTDTQYF. The CDR3 DNA sequence: TGTGCCAGCAGCCCGCCCATCCGGGACTACCTCACAGATACGCAGTATTTT.

This clonotype was detected ten times or more. At one boundary the junction diverges from the germline segment, which might be a read error. The genes are TRBV19 and TRBJ2-4, with D uncertain. The CDR3 has 12 residues. Germline CDR1 and CDR2: LNHDA and SQIVND (reference sequence). The CDR3: CASSRDYENTNF. The CDR3 DNA sequence: TGTGCCAGTAGTAGGGATTATGAGAATACGAACTTC.

This clonotype was observed many times. The CDR3 nucleotides are TGTGCCAGCAGCTTATCTGTTCAAGGAGGAGAGACCCAGTACTTC. Its protein product is CASSLSVQGGETQYF. The chain combines TRBV7-2 with TRBJ2-5, with a possible D match to TRBD2 (5 bases). The CDR3 sequence is 15 residues long. The V and J ends lost 2 bases and 4 bases respectively, with 14 bases between them. Germline-derived CDR1 and CDR2 are SGHTA and FQGNSA.

There are many counts of this clonotype. The genes are TRBV29-1 and TRBJ2-3; TRBD1 matches 10 bases. The CDR3 is made up of 15 amino acids. The trim removed 7 bases at V and 2 bases at J, leaving 9 bases unmatched. Germline CDR1 reads SQVTM; CDR2 reads ANQGSEA. Here the CDR3 reads CSAPRTGGNTDTQYF. The CDR3 region has the DNA TGCAGCGCTCCTCGGACAGGGGGTAACACAGATACGCAGTATTTT.

A remark on this clonotype: A junction boundary mismatches the germline segment, possibly from a read error. The genes are TRBV7-8 and TRBJ2-1; TRBD1 agrees at 7 bases. This CDR3 spans 13 amino acids. Germline V gives CDR1 SGHVS, CDR2 FQNEAQ. The CDR3 nucleotides are TGTGCCAGCAGCGTCGACAGGGCACGTGAGCAGTTTTTC. This codes for CASSVDRAREQFF.